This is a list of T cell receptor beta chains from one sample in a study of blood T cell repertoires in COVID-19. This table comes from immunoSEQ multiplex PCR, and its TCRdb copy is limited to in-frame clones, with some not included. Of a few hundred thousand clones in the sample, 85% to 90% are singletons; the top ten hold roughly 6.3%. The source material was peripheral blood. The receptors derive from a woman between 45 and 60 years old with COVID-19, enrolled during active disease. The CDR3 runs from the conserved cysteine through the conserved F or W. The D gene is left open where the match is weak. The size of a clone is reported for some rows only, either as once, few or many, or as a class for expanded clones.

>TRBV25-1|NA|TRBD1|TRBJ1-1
CASITGANTEAFF
TGTGCCAGCATTACAGGGGCGAACACTGAAGCTTTCTTT
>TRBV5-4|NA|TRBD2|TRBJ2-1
CASSSGLAGYNEQFF
TGTGCCAGCAGCTCGGGACTAGCGGGTTACAATGAGCAGTTCTTC
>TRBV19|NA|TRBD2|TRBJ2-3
CASDRTSGRPDTQYF
TGTGCCAGTGACCGGACTAGCGGGAGACCAGATACGCAGTATTTT
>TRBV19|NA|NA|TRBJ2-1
CASNPRGQYNEQFF
TGTGCCAGTAACCCCCGGGGACAATACAATGAGCAGTTCTTC
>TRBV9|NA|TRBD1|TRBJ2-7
CASSGAVGTGDYEQYF
TGTGCCAGCAGCGGAGCGGTTGGGACAGGGGACTACGAGCAGTACTTC
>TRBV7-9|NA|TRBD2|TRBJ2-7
CASRSGTSVAEQYF
TGTGCCAGCAGATCTGGGACTAGCGTAGCCGAGCAGTACTTC
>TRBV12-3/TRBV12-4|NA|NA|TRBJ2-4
CASSLHGGNIQYF
TGTGCCAGCAGTTTACACGGCGGAAACATTCAGTACTTC
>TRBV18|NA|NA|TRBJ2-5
CASSPRQDLRWDQYF
TGTGCCAGCTCACCCCGACAGGACCTCCGGTGGGACCAGTACTTC
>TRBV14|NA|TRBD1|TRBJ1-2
CASSQDTSTGSPDLGSYGYTF
TGTGCCAGCAGCCAGGATACCTCGACAGGGTCACCCGATCTCGGATCCTATGGCTACACCTTC
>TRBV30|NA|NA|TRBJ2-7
CAWSVRSPPNEQYF
TGTGCCTGGAGTGTTCGAAGCCCTCCTAACGAGCAGTACTTC
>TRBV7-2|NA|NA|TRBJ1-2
CASSLVLQGFSYTF
TGTGCCAGCAGCTTAGTTTTACAGGGTTTTAGCTACACCTTC
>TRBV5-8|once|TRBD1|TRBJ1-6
CASSFEGRGLNSPLHF
TGTGCCAGCAGCTTCGAGGGCAGGGGGCTTAATTCACCCCTCCACTTT
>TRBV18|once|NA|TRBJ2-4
CASSPTSGENIQYF
TGTGCCAGCTCACCGACTAGTGGAGAAAACATTCAGTACTTC
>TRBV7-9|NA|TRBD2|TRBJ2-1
CASSPTRLAGVYNEQFF
TGTGCCAGCAGCCCAACACGACTAGCGGGGGTGTACAATGAGCAGTTCTTC
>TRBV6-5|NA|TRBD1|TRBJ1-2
CASRRGQGSYGYTF
TGTGCCAGCAGACGGGGACAGGGTTCCTATGGCTACACCTTC
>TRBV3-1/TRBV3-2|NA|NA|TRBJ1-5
CASSQGGQAVQPQHF
TGTGCCAGCAGCCAGGGGGGGCAGGCTGTCCAGCCCCAGCATTTT
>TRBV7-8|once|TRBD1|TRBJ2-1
CASSSGGLSYNEQFF
TGTGCCAGCAGCTCAGGGGGCCTCTCCTACAATGAGCAGTTCTTC
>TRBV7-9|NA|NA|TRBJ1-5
CASSREGGGNQPQHF
TGTGCCAGCAGTAGGGAGGGTGGGGGCAATCAGCCCCAGCATTTT
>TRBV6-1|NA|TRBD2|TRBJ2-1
CASSDGTISYNEQFF
TGTGCCAGCAGTGATGGGACTATCTCCTACAATGAGCAGTTCTTC
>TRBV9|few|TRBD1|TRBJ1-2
CASSALDRGAYGYTF
TGTGCCAGCAGCGCCCTCGACAGGGGGGCGTATGGCTACACCTTC
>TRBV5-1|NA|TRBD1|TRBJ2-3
CASSWPPGQSTDTQYF
TGCGCCAGCAGCTGGCCCCCGGGACAGAGCACAGATACGCAGTATTTT
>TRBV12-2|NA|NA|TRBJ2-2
CASRYAGTGGAGTGELFF
TGTGCAAGTCGTTACGCCGGGACAGGGGGCGCCGGGACCGGGGAGCTGTTTTTT
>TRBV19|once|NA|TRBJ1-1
CASTMGPGGGSEAFF
TGTGCCAGTACCATGGGGCCGGGTGGGGGCTCTGAAGCTTTCTTT
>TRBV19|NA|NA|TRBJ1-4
CATADATNEKLFF
TGTGCCACCGCGGATGCAACTAATGAAAAACTGTTTTTT
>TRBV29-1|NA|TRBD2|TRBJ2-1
CSAQTAGGREQFF
TGCAGCGCCCAGACAGCGGGAGGCAGGGAGCAGTTCTTC
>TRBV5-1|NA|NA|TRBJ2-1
CASSLASGYNEQFF
TGCGCCAGCAGCTTGGCCTCAGGATACAATGAGCAGTTCTTC
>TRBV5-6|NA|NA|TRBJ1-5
CASSLSTAQPQHF
TGTGCCAGCAGCTTGAGCACAGCTCAGCCCCAGCATTTT
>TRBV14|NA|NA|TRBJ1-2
CASSQLLSGGYTF
TGTGCCAGCAGCCAGCTACTATCTGGTGGCTACACCTTC
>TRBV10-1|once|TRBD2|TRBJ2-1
CASSESNNGRAGNEQFF
TGCGCCAGCAGTGAGTCGAACAACGGGAGGGCCGGCAATGAGCAGTTCTTC
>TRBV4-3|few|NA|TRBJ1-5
CASSQDGQGNQPQHF
TGCGCCAGCAGCCAAGATGGGCAGGGCAATCAGCCCCAGCATTTT
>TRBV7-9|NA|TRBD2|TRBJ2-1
CASSPGLAGVYNEQFF
TGTGCCAGCAGCCCGGGACTAGCGGGGGTATACAATGAGCAGTTCTTC
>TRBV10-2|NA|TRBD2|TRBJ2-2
CASIGTSGNTGELFF
TGCGCCAGCATTGGGACTAGCGGTAACACCGGGGAGCTGTTTTTT
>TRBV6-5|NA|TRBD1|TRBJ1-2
CASIGQGAGGYTF
TGTGCCAGCATCGGACAGGGGGCAGGTGGCTACACCTTC
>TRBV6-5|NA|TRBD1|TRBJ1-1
CASRPTRGLNTEAFF
TGTGCCAGCAGGCCGACCAGGGGGCTTAACACTGAAGCTTTCTTT
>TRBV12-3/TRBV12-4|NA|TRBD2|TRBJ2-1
CASRLSGSNEQFF
TGTGCCAGCAGACTCAGCGGGAGCAATGAGCAGTTCTTC
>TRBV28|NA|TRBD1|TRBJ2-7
CASSFPGQGYEQYF
TGTGCCAGCAGTTTCCCCGGACAGGGCTACGAGCAGTACTTC
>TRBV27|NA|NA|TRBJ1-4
CASSLGGGGAGEKLFF
TGTGCCAGCAGTTTAGGCGGGGGAGGAGCTGGAGAAAAACTGTTTTTT
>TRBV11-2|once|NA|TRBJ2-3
CASSLGTGTDTQYF
TGTGCCAGCAGCTTAGGAACAGGCACAGATACGCAGTATTTT
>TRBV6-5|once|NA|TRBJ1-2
CASTQSGSNYGYTF
TGTGCCAGCACCCAATCCGGGTCCAACTATGGCTACACCTTC
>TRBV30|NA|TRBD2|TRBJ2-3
CAWSVSAGVGDTQYF
TGTGCCTGGAGTGTATCAGCGGGAGTAGGAGATACGCAGTATTTT
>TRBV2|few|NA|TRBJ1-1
CASSEDGGPPRKAFF
TGTGCCAGCAGTGAAGACGGGGGGCCCCCGAGGAAAGCTTTCTTT
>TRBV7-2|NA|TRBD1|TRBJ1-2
CASSFRPGTGAYGYTF
TGTGCCAGCAGCTTCCGTCCCGGGACAGGGGCCTATGGCTACACCTTC
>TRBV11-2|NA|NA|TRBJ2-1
CASSFDGTPYNEQFF
TGTGCCAGCAGCTTTGACGGGACTCCGTACAATGAGCAGTTCTTC
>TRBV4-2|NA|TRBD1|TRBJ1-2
CASSQDWGQDYGYTF
TGTGCCAGCAGCCAAGATTGGGGACAGGACTATGGCTACACCTTC
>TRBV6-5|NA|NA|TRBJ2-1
CASSFSESSYNEQFF
TGTGCCAGCAGCTTTAGCGAGAGCTCCTACAATGAGCAGTTCTTC
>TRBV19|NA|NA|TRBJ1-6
CASSLQLNSPLHF
TGTGCCAGTAGTTTACAGTTGAATTCACCCCTCCACTTT
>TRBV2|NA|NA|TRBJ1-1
CASSMDTSKTEAFF
TGTGCCAGCAGTATGGACACCTCTAAGACTGAAGCTTTCTTT
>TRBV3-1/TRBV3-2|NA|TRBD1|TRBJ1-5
CASSQKQGAGQPQHF
TGTGCCAGCAGCCAAAAACAGGGGGCGGGTCAGCCCCAGCATTTT
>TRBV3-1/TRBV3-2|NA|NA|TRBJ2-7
CASSLFFEQYF
TGTGCCAGCAGCCTCTTTTTCGAGCAGTACTTC
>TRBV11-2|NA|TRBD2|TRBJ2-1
CASSRLAGSYNEQFF
TGTGCCAGCAGCAGACTAGCGGGGTCCTACAATGAGCAGTTCTTC
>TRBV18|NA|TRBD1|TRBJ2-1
CASSPQSGGESYNEQFF
TGTGCCAGCTCACCCCAGTCAGGGGGCGAGTCCTACAATGAGCAGTTCTTC
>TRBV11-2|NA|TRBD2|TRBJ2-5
CASSLGTSGGQETQYF
TGTGCCAGCAGCCTCGGGACTAGCGGGGGCCAAGAGACCCAGTACTTC
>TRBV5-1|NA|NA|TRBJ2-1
CASSPPITGISEQFF
TGCGCCAGCAGCCCCCCGATCACAGGGATTAGTGAGCAGTTCTTC
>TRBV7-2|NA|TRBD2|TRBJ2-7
CASSAQGLAGRKIYEQYF
TGTGCCAGCAGCGCCCAGGGACTAGCGGGGAGAAAGATATACGAGCAGTACTTC
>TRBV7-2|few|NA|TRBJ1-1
CASSLVQGNTEAFF
TGTGCCAGCAGCTTAGTACAGGGTAACACTGAAGCTTTCTTT
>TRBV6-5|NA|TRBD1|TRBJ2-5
CASIREGARETQYF
TGTGCCAGCATTAGAGAGGGGGCGAGAGAGACCCAGTACTTC
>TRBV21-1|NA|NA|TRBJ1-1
CASSMSEPPEAFF
TGTGCCAGCAGCATGTCAGAACCCCCTGAAGCTTTCTTT